These 11 T cell receptor beta chains share one sample of origin, sequenced in a study of blood T cell repertoires in COVID-19. Measured with immunoSEQ multiplex PCR; TCRdb has only the in-frame clones, and not every one. The sample shows fewer than 450,000 clones, roughly 87% of them seen only once. Input material: PBMCs or T cells enriched from blood (not recorded which). The receptors were gathered from a young woman who had recovered from COVID-19.

The table lists this clone with a few counts. The rearrangement uses TRBV6-2 or TRBV6-3 and TRBJ1-2; D is ambiguous. The CDR3 sequence is 12 residues long. V lost 5 bases and J 0 bases, leaving 4 bases between the germline ends. Germline V CDR1 and CDR2: MNHEY, SVGEGT. In nucleotides, the CDR3 is TGTGCCAGCAGTCAGACTAACTATGGCTACACCTTC. Translation: CASSQTNYGYTF.

This rearrangement joins TRBV11-2 to TRBJ2-5; 9 bases agree with TRBD1. The CDR3 has 16 residues. V lost 6 bases and J lost 3; bases outside the gene matches: 11. Looked up from germline, CDR1 is SGHAT and CDR2 is FQNNGV. The DNA for the CDR3 is TGTGCCAGCAGTAAGGGCGGGACAGGGAGGGAAGAGACCCAGTACTTC. Encoded protein: CASSKGGTGREETQYF.

The rearrangement joins TRBV27 to TRBJ1-6, with 9 bases identical to TRBD1. The CDR3 contains 17 residues. Germline V lookup: CDR1 MNHEY, CDR2 SMNVEV (reference sequence). The trim removed 6 bases at V and 1 base at J, leaving 7 bases unmatched. Here the CDR3 reads CASSRKTGGSYNSPLHF. In DNA, the CDR3 is TGTGCCAGCAGCCGAAAGACAGGGGGGTCCTATAATTCACCCCTCCACTTT.

The chain links TRBV5-1 to TRBJ1-2, with 9 bases lining up with TRBD1. Germline V gene lookup returns CDR1 SGHRS and CDR2 YFSETQ. This CDR3 has 15 residues. After removal of 2 bases from V and 4 bases from J, the junction contained 6 bases not matched to a gene. CDR3: CASSLTGGPSYGYTF. CDR3 nucleotides: TGCGCCAGCAGCTTAACAGGGGGCCCCTCCTATGGCTACACCTTC.

CDR3 bases: TGTGCCAGCAGCGCCCTGGGGGGGAATCAGCCCCAGCATTTT. This codes for CASSALGGNQPQHF. The chain couples TRBV9 to TRBJ1-5, with D perhaps matching TRBD1 (5 bases). The length of the CDR3 is 14 residues. Germline CDR1 SGDLS, CDR2 YYNGEE. The V end was cut by 3 bases, the J end by 4 bases, with 11 bases between.

This clone was recorded once. This chain connects TRBV11-3 to TRBJ2-5, with unresolved D. The CDR3 spans 15 residues. Deletions cut 0 bases from V and 2 bases from J, with 10 bases between. Germline loops: CDR1 SGHNT, CDR2 YENEEA. The DNA of the CDR3 is TGTGCCAGCAGCTTAGATGGATCTAGACAAGAGACCCAGTACTTC. It codes for CASSLDGSRQETQYF.

The table lists this clone with a count of one. The rearrangement uses TRBV12-5 and TRBJ2-1; TRBD2 is a possible D gene (5 bases). The CDR3 is 14 residues long. Germline V gene lookup returns CDR1 LGHNT and CDR2 FRNRAP. V was cut by 2 bases and J by 6 bases, with 11 bases left in between. DNA for the CDR3: TGTGCTAGTGGTTTGATCCGGGGATCCAATGAGCAGTTCTTC. Translating it yields CASGLIRGSNEQFF.

The chain carries TRBV28 and TRBJ1-5; 8 bases map to TRBD1. CDR3 size: 15 residues. Germline lookup yields CDR1 MDHEN and CDR2 SYDVKM. V lost 5 bases to trimming and J lost 9 bases; unmatched junction nucleotides: 12. The CDR3 nucleotides are TGTGCCAGCAGTGAGCAGGGGGCCTACGGTGGGCCCCAGCATTTT. Protein: CASSEQGAYGGPQHF.

V is TRBV30 and J is TRBJ1-1; no firm D call. The CDR3 loop spans 13 amino acids. Germline V lookup: CDR1 GTSNPN, CDR2 SVGIG (reference sequence). Deletions cut 4 bases from V and 1 base from J, with 10 bases between. The CDR3 loop reads CAWTGGRNTEAFF. The CDR3 DNA follows: TGTGCCTGGACGGGAGGGAGGAACACTGAAGCTTTCTTT.

This clone has more than one count but fewer than ten. The chain links TRBV3-1 (or the pseudogene TRBV3-2) to TRBJ2-1, with D possibly being TRBD2 (5 bases). The V gene lost 4 bases and the J gene lost 9 bases, with 7 bases spanning the gap. From germline, CDR1 is LGHDT and CDR2 YNNKEL (reference sequence). The CDR3 totals 11 residues. This CDR3 is CASSRRTEQFF. The CDR3 DNA follows: TGTGCCAGCAGCCGGAGGACTGAGCAGTTCTTC.

This rearrangement joins TRBV6-5 to TRBJ1-1; D is undetermined. CDR1 is MNHEY, CDR2 SVGAGI, per germline. This CDR3 spans 16 amino acids. Between the trimmed V and J ends, which lost 0 bases and 1 base, there was a span of 12 bases. In DNA, the CDR3 is TGTGCCAGCAGTTACTCGAGGAGGACGGAGAACACTGAAGCTTTCTTT. Its translation is CASSYSRRTENTEAFF.